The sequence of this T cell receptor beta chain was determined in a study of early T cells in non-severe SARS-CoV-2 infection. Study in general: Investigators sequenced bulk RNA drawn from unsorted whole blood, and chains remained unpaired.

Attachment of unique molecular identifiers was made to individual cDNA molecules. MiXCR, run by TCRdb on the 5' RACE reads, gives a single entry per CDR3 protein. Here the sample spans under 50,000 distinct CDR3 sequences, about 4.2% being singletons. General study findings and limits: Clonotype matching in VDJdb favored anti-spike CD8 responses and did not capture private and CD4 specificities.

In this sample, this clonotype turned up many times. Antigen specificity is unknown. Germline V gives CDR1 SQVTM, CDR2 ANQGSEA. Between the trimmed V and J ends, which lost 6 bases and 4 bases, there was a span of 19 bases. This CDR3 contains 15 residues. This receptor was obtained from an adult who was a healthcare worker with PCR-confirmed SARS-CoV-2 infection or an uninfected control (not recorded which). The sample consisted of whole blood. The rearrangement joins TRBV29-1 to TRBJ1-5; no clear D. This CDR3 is CSVAHGRWGNQPQHF. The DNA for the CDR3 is TGCAGCGTAGCACATGGACGCTGGGGAAATCAGCCCCAGCATTTT.